This passage covers 16 T cell receptor beta chains from one sample sequenced in a study of graft-versus-host responses after intestinal transplantation. Libraries were prepared by immunoSEQ multiplex PCR; TCRdb keeps only in-frame clonotypes and omits some of them. The table has approximately 130,000 clones, 85% to 95% seen once. Their recognized antigens are unknown. The material sequenced was unstimulated CD4+ T cells sorted from spleen or lymph node cells, taken before intestinal transplant. These receptors all stem from a human donor who received an intestinal transplant.

The DNA for the CDR3 is TGTGCCAGCAGCTCTAGGACGGTCCAAGAGACCCAGTACTTC. This encodes CASSSRTVQETQYF. The J gene is TRBJ2-5, the V gene TRBV11-2; D unresolved. Trimming pared 4 bases from V and 1 base from J, leaving 10 bases between. Looked up from germline, CDR1 is SGHAT and CDR2 is FQNNGV. The CDR3 loop spans 14 amino acids.

This clone came up once. The chain couples TRBV27 to TRBJ1-2, with D hard to call. V lost 0 bases and J lost 4, with 6 bases in between. Looked up from germline, CDR1 is MNHEY and CDR2 is SMNVEV (reference sequence). The CDR3 runs 13 residues. The CDR3 loop reads CASSLSGSYGYTF. The CDR3, as DNA: TGTGCCAGCAGTTTATCGGGGTCCTATGGCTACACCTTC.

J is TRBJ2-2 and V is TRBV5-1, with 11 nucleotides matching TRBD1. The V gene's germline CDR1 is SGHRS and CDR2 YFSETQ. The V and J ends lost 1 base and 6 bases, in that order; junction bases with no gene match: 2. This CDR3 region has 15 residues. Written as DNA, the CDR3 is TGCGCCAGCAGCTTGTTGGACAGGGGGCCCGGGGAGCTGTTTTTT. It specifies CASSLLDRGPGELFF. Looking up the rest from reference TRBV5-1 and TRBJ2-2 gives the full variable domain: KAGVTQTPRYLIKTRGQQVTLSCSPISGHRSVSWYQQTPGQGLQFLFEYFSETQRNKGNFPGRFSGRQFSNSRSEMNVSTLELGDSALYLCASSLLDRGPGELFFGEGSRLTVL.

The chain couples TRBV11-2 to TRBJ2-5; tentatively, D is TRBD1 or TRBD2 (6 bases each). Germline CDR1 SGHAT, CDR2 FQNNGV. The ends were cut back, 1 base at V and 5 bases at J, with 20 bases in the middle. The CDR3 totals 17 residues. The CDR3 region has the DNA TGTGCCAGCAGCTTAGTGTTATATTTGGGGGCGGGGGAGACCCAGTACTTC. Protein sequence: CASSLVLYLGAGETQYF.

This rearrangement joins TRBV13 to TRBJ1-1; 8 nucleotides align to TRBD1. Trimming removed 3 bases from V and 4 bases from J; junction bases left unmatched: 10. CDR1 and CDR2 (germline): PRHDT, FYEKMQ (reference sequence). The CDR3 length is 16 residues. As DNA, the CDR3 is TGTGCCAGCAGCTTGCGGACAGGGAGTGCAGGCACTGAAGCTTTCTTT. Protein: CASSLRTGSAGTEAFF.

About this clone: This same CDR3 is encoded by further DNA sequences in the sample. The chain is built from TRBV5-1 and TRBJ2-7, with D possibly matching TRBD1 (5 bases). The CDR3 extends over 14 amino acids. V was clipped by 0 bases and J by 3 bases, with 10 bases between them. Per germline, CDR1 SGHRS and CDR2 YFSETQ. CDR3 in DNA: TGCGCCAGCAGCTTGGGGCAGGGCCTCTACGAGCAGTACTTC. It specifies CASSLGQGLYEQYF.

CDR3 in DNA: TGTGCCAGCAGCAAACAGAGGCAGGGACGCGTGACCCAGTACTTC. This translates into CASSKQRQGRVTQYF. This chain links TRBV21-1 with TRBJ2-5. TRBV21-1 is listed as a pseudogene. The length of the CDR3 is 15 residues.

This chain connects TRBV2 to TRBJ2-7; D is undetermined. Deletions cut 6 bases from V and 1 base from J, with 4 bases between. The CDR3 contains 11 residues. Germline CDR1 SNHLY, CDR2 FYNNEI. CDR3 sequence: CASRRSYEQYF. DNA for the CDR3: TGTGCCAGCAGGCGATCCTACGAGCAGTACTTC. The full variable domain, in which reference TRBV2 and TRBJ2-7 provide the parts outside the CDR3, is EPEVTQTPSHQVTQMGQEVILRCVPISNHLYFYWYRQILGQKVEFLVSFYNNEISEKSEIFDDQFSVERPDGSNFTLKIRSTKLEDSAMYFCASRRSYEQYFGPGTRLTVT.

The chain combines TRBV7-8 with TRBJ1-3; no definite D call. CDR3 length: 15 residues. The V end lost 1 base, the J end lost 2 bases, and 9 bases lay between the germline ends. Germline-derived CDR1 and CDR2 are SGHVS and FQNEAQ. The chain's CDR3 is CASSLGLGTGNTIYF. For the CDR3, the DNA is TGTGCCAGCAGCTTAGGTTTAGGCACTGGAAACACCATATATTTT.

The CDR3 DNA follows: TGTGCCAGCACAAGGGGGGACAGACGATACACAGATACGCAGTATTTT. Translation: CASTRGDRRYTDTQYF. This chain joins TRBV13 and TRBJ2-3; possible D gene TRBD1, 7 bases. The V end was cut by 7 bases, the J end by 2 bases, with 19 bases between. Germline lookup yields CDR1 PRHDT and CDR2 FYEKMQ (reference sequence). This CDR3 spans 16 amino acids. Filled out from reference TRBV13 and TRBJ2-3, the complete variable domain reads AAGVIQSPRHLIKEKRETATLKCYPIPRHDTVYWYQQGPGQDPQFLISFYEKMQSDKGSIPDRFSAQQFSDYHSELNMSSLELGDSALYFCASTRGDRRYTDTQYFGPGTRLTVL.

V gene TRBV9 combines with J gene TRBJ2-3; D remains unclear. This CDR3 contains 14 residues. Trimming shortened V by 3 bases and J by 2 bases, and 10 bases separated the two germline ends. Germline loops: CDR1 SGDLS, CDR2 YYNGEE. CDR3: CASSGRAYTDTQYF. The CDR3 nucleotides are TGTGCCAGCAGCGGACGGGCTTACACAGATACGCAGTATTTT.

The CDR3 DNA is TGCGCCAGCAGCTTGGGTAGGGACCCACCCTACAATGAGCAGTTCTTC. Translating gives CASSLGRDPPYNEQFF. The genes are TRBV5-1 and TRBJ2-1; D possibly matches TRBD1 or TRBD2 (5 bases each). V lost 0 bases and J 2 bases, leaving 12 bases between the germline ends. CDR3 length equals 16 residues. Germline values: CDR1 SGHRS, CDR2 YFSETQ.

This chain links TRBV5-4 with TRBJ2-3; D might be TRBD1 (5 bases). V lost 4 bases to trimming and J lost 2 bases, with 11 bases between them. Per germline, CDR1 SGHNT and CDR2 YYREEE (reference sequence). The length of the CDR3 is 14 residues. The CDR3 here is CASSPTGTTDTQYF. The CDR3 DNA reads as TGTGCCAGCAGCCCAACAGGTACCACAGATACGCAGTATTTT.

V usage is TRBV5-1 and J usage is TRBJ1-2, with 7 bases matching TRBD1. Germline trimming cut 4 bases from V and 2 bases from J; bases unmatched to any gene: 2. CDR3 length: 13 amino acids. Germline lookup yields CDR1 SGHRS and CDR2 YFSETQ. DNA for the CDR3: TGCGCCAGCAGCCCACAGGGGAACTATGGCTACACCTTC. Encoded protein: CASSPQGNYGYTF.

The CDR3 sequence is CASSEPTGPGYTF. In DNA form, the CDR3 reads TGTGCCAGCAGTGAACCAACAGGGCCTGGCTACACCTTC. V usage is TRBV25-1 and J usage is TRBJ1-2; D is possibly TRBD1 (6 bases). The CDR3 is made up of 13 amino acids. CDR1 is MGHDK and CDR2 is SYGVNS in the germline V gene. V lost 2 bases and J lost 7, with 11 bases in between.

The rearrangement links TRBV9 to TRBJ1-4; 10 bases fit TRBD1. V gave up 4 bases and J gave up 6 bases; unmatched junction bases: 6. CDR1 is SGDLS, CDR2 YYNGEE, per germline. The CDR3 length is 15 residues. For the CDR3, the DNA is TGTGCCAGCAGCTCCGACAGGGGGCGGGATGAAAAACTGTTTTTT. As protein: CASSSDRGRDEKLFF.